These T cell receptor beta chains were read from a single sample in a study of blood T cells in healthy people across ages. TCRdb processed the 5' RACE reads anew with MiXCR; each CDR3 protein has one entry. The data hold about 780,000 distinct CDR3 sequences, with around 45% observed a single time. Sequencing was done on a sample of blood. These receptors were collected from an older man in good health. Each CDR3 is given with its conserved first and last residue. A D gene is named only where the DNA matches it firmly. For some rows the clone size is stated as once, few or many, or as a class when expanded; others skip it.

14,TRBD2,-,TRBV27,TRBJ2-7,TGTGCCAGCAGTCGATTGACTAGCGGGAACGAGCAGTACTTC,CASSRLTSGNEQYF
17,TRBD2,few,TRBV18,TRBJ2-5,TGTGCCAGCTCATCACCCGGACTAGCGGGGGCCTCAGAGACCCAGTACTTC,CASSSPGLAGASETQYF
15,-,-,TRBV5-1,TRBJ1-1,TGCGCCAGCAGCTTATACACAGGGAAGTCCACTGAAGCTTTCTTT,CASSLYTGKSTEAFF
13,-,-,TRBV11-2,TRBJ2-2,TGTGCCAGCAGCCCCTTCGGGACCGGGGAGCTGTTTTTT,CASSPFGTGELFF
16,-,-,TRBV7-2,TRBJ1-6,TGTGCCAGCAGCCCCGAGTCGGGGTTCTATAATTCACCCCTCCACTTT,CASSPESGFYNSPLHF
15,TRBD2,few,TRBV7-2,TRBJ2-1,TGTGCCAGCAGGGCGCTAGCGGGAGTTGGGCATGAGCAGTTCTTC,CASRALAGVGHEQFF
13,TRBD2,-,TRBV29-1,TRBJ2-5,TGCAGCGTTGATGGCGGGAGTGTCAATGAGCAGTACTTC,CSVDGGSVNEQYF
15,-,-,TRBV7-2,TRBJ2-1,TGTGCCAGCAGCTTACCCGGGACACCTAACAATGAGCAGTTCTTC,CASSLPGTPNNEQFF
15,TRBD1,-,TRBV27,TRBJ2-5,TGTGCCAGCAGTCCAGGGGACAGCCGGACGGAGACCCAGTACTTC,CASSPGDSRTETQYF
16,-,-,TRBV2,TRBJ2-6,TGTGCCAGCAGTGAACTTGGGACTTCTGGGGCCAACGTCCTGACTTTC,CASSELGTSGANVLTF
14,-,many,TRBV4-2,TRBJ2-1,TGTGCCAGCAGCCAAGGGCTTGGGGACAATGAGCAGTTCTTC,CASSQGLGDNEQFF
14,-,-,TRBV27,TRBJ2-3,TGTGCCAGCAGTTCAGACGGGAGTTCAGATACGCAGTATTTT,CASSSDGSSDTQYF
14,-,-,TRBV7-3,TRBJ2-1,TGTGCCAGCAGCCCCGGGGCCGCGGGCAGTGAGCAGTTCTTC,CASSPGAAGSEQFF
15,TRBD1,once,TRBV19,TRBJ2-3,TGTGCCAGTAGTGCCACCGGGACAGGGACAGATACGCAGTATTTT,CASSATGTGTDTQYF
15,TRBD2,few,TRBV29-1,TRBJ2-1,TGCAGCGTTCCACGAGCGGGAGGGTTGTACAATGAGCAGTTCTTC,CSVPRAGGLYNEQFF
15,-,-,TRBV27,TRBJ1-6,TGTGCCAGCAGACCCCCCCGGGCTCATAATTCACCCCTCCACTTT,CASRPPRAHNSPLHF
16,-,few,TRBV4-3,TRBJ1-4,TGCGCCAGCAGCCGAGAGAACAGGAGTCCGAATGAAAAACTGTTTTTT,CASSRENRSPNEKLFF
12,TRBD1,-,TRBV29-1,TRBJ2-7,TGCAGCGTTGTCCAGGGGGCGGACGAGCAGTACTTC,CSVVQGADEQYF
15,-,-,TRBV5-6,TRBJ2-1,TGTGCCAGCAGCTTGGACGCCGACCCAGGGAATGAGCAGTTCTTC,CASSLDADPGNEQFF
14,-,few,TRBV18,TRBJ1-1,TGTGCCAGCTCGGGTGAACAGTATGGGACTGAAGCTTTCTTT,CASSGEQYGTEAFF
15,TRBD2,few,TRBV10-3,TRBJ2-7,TGTGCCATCAGTGACTCTAGCGGGAGGATCTACGAGCAGTACTTC,CAISDSSGRIYEQYF
16,-,once,TRBV28,TRBJ2-1,TGTGCCAGCAGTTTTGCAGGCCAAAAGGGGAGTAATGAGCAGTTCTTC,CASSFAGQKGSNEQFF
13,-,many,TRBV10-3,TRBJ2-7,TGTGCCACCAAGCCCGACAAGTTCTACGAGCAGTACTTC,CATKPDKFYEQYF
15,-,few,TRBV29-1,TRBJ2-7,TGCAGCGTTTTAGTAAGAAGTGCGGAAAGGGACGAGCAGTACTTC,CSVLVRSAERDEQYF
15,-,few,TRBV9,TRBJ2-1,TGTGCCAGCAGCGCTAGGGGGGGCTCCTACAATGAGCAGTTCTTC,CASSARGGSYNEQFF
19,TRBD2,-,TRBV29-1,TRBJ2-1,TGCAGCGTTGACTCTACCGGGACTAGCGGGAGGCTAGTCCCCAATGAGCAGTTCTTC,CSVDSTGTSGRLVPNEQFF
14,-,few,TRBV20-1,TRBJ1-5,TGCAGTCCAACGGGCGACTATAGCAATCAGCCCCAGCATTTT,CSPTGDYSNQPQHF
15,TRBD1,few,TRBV28,TRBJ2-7,TGTGCCAGCAGCTCCACGACAGGGACAACCTACGAGCAGTACTTC,CASSSTTGTTYEQYF
17,-,-,TRBV20-1,TRBJ2-3,TGCAGTGCTAGAGGTCCCGGGACGGGAGCAGGAGCGGATACGCAGTATTTT,CSARGPGTGAGADTQYF
10,-,-,TRBV29-1,TRBJ2-1,TGCAGCGGTGGGCACAATGAGCAGTTCTTC,CSGGHNEQFF
14,-,once,TRBV12-3/TRBV12-4,TRBJ1-6,TGTGCCAGCAGTTTGTCCAGGGTATATTCACCCCTCCACTTT,CASSLSRVYSPLHF
15,-,-,TRBV7-2,TRBJ2-3,TGTGCCAGCAGCAACCCACATCTGGCCACAGATACGCAGTATTTT,CASSNPHLATDTQYF
13,TRBD2,-,TRBV28,TRBJ2-1,TGTGCCTATGGCGCTAGCGGGAGAAATGAGCAGTTCTTC,CAYGASGRNEQFF
15,TRBD1,few,TRBV6-5,TRBJ2-1,TGTGCCAGCAGTCAAAGCGGGACAGGGGGCAATGAGCAGTTCTTC,CASSQSGTGGNEQFF
12,-,many,TRBV28,TRBJ1-1,TGTGCCAGCAGGGACCGGGGGACTGAAGCTTTCTTT,CASRDRGTEAFF
13,TRBD1,-,TRBV6-2/TRBV6-3,TRBJ2-7,TGTGCCAGCAGTAAGGACAGGGCCCGCGAGCAGTACTTC,CASSKDRAREQYF
13,-,few,TRBV12-3/TRBV12-4,TRBJ2-7,TGTGCCAGCAGCCCCTCCCTAGCCTACGAGCAGTACTTC,CASSPSLAYEQYF
11,-,many,TRBV29-1,TRBJ1-1,TGCAGCGTCGAGATAGGTGATAAAACTTTCTTT,CSVEIGDKTFF
14,-,few,TRBV4-1,TRBJ1-5,TGCGCCAGCAGCCAAGAAGAGGGGCGAGGGCCCCAGCATTTT,CASSQEEGRGPQHF
11,TRBD2,-,TRBV20-1,TRBJ2-1,TGCAGTGCTGATAGCGGGACTGAGCAGTTCTTC,CSADSGTEQFF
15,-,few,TRBV20-1,TRBJ1-6,TGCAGTGCTAGAGATGCCCGGACGTATCCTTCACCCCTCCACTTT,CSARDARTYPSPLHF
14,TRBD2,-,TRBV5-1,TRBJ2-5,TGCGCCAGCAGCTACGGCCGGGAGGTCGGGACCCAGTACTTC,CASSYGREVGTQYF
16,TRBD2,few,TRBV9,TRBJ2-3,TGTGCCAGCAGCGTAGGGGCTAGCGGGAGGTCTGATACGCAGTATTTT,CASSVGASGRSDTQYF
16,TRBD2,-,TRBV5-1,TRBJ2-5,TGCGCCAGCAGCTGGAGGACTAGCCAACTTCAAGAGACCCAGTACTTC,CASSWRTSQLQETQYF
15,TRBD2,-,TRBV7-2,TRBJ2-7,TGTGCCAGCAGCTTATTGGCGGGAGTCGGCTACGAGCAGTACTTC,CASSLLAGVGYEQYF
14,-,once,TRBV29-1,TRBJ2-5,TGCAGCGTCTCGACAGAGTTGAGCCGTGAGACCCAGTACTTC,CSVSTELSRETQYF
14,TRBD1,-,TRBV5-8,TRBJ1-2,TGTGCCAGCAGCCGGGACAGGGGGAGGTATGGCTACACCTTC,CASSRDRGRYGYTF
13,-,-,TRBV12-3/TRBV12-4,TRBJ1-1,TGCGCCAGCAGCCGGCAGGCGAACACTGAAGCTTTCTTT,CASSRQANTEAFF
13,TRBD1,-,TRBV29-1,TRBJ2-7,TGCAGCGTGGGACAGGGGCTCTACAATGAGCAGTACTTC,CSVGQGLYNEQYF
12,-,many,TRBV7-2,TRBJ2-4,TGTGCCAGCAGCTTAAGTGGGGACATTCAGTACTTC,CASSLSGDIQYF
18,-,many,TRBV12-1,TRBJ2-1,TGTGCCAGCAGCTCGTCGCCGGGACAGAGAAACTCCTACAATGAGCAGTTCTTC,CASSSSPGQRNSYNEQFF
15,-,once,TRBV29-1,TRBJ2-7,TGCAGCGTTGAAGAGCCGGCGAGGATGGGTAACGAGCAGTACTTC,CSVEEPARMGNEQYF